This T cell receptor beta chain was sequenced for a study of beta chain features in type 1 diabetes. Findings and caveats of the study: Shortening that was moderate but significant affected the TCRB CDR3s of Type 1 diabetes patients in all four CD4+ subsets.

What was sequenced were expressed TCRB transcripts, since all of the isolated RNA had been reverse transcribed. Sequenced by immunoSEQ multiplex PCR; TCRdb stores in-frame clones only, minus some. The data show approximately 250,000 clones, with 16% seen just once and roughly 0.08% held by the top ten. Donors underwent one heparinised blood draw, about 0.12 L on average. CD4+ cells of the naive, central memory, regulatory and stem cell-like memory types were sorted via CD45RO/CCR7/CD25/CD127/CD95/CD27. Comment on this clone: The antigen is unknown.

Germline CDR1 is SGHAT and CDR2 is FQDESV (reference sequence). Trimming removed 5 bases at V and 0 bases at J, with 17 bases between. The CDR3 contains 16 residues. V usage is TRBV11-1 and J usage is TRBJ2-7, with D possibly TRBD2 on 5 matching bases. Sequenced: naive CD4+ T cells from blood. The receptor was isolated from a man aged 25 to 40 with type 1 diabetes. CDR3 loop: CASSLNSITSSYEQYF. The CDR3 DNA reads TGTGCCAGCAGCCTCAACTCTATCACTAGCTCCTACGAGCAGTACTTC.